This T cell receptor (beta chain) stems from a study of control samples from healthy donors and cancer patients. Germline V lookup: CDR1 SGHDT, CDR2 YYEEEE. The CDR3 totals 15 residues. The ends were cut back, 4 bases at V and 4 bases at J, with 17 bases in the middle. This clone was seen more than once but under ten times. Some clones are missing from TCRdb's copy, which holds only in-frame ones; the method was immunoSEQ multiplex PCR. The table records 150,000 to 200,000 clones, more than 85% of them present only once. The sequencing sample was made of blood. This chain joins TRBV5-6 and TRBJ1-1; a weak D match, TRBD1 (6 bases). The sequence derives from a woman aged 40-49 years in good health. The CDR3 nucleotides are TGTGCCAGCAGCGCGCTTGGGGGGGGCGGCACTGAAGCTTTCTTT. It yields the protein CASSALGGGGTEAFF.